Listed below are T cell receptor beta chains from one sample, sequenced in a study of T cell responses to AZD1222 COVID-19 vaccine. Using immunoSEQ multiplex PCR, the repertoire was profiled, and TCRdb retains in-frame clones only, with some absent. The sample has roughly 170,000 clones, 75% to 95% seen once. The sample in question was peripheral blood, obtained on day 0 of AZD1222 vaccination. These receptors came from an adult in good health. Both conserved end residues are part of each CDR3. The order of the fields is J gene, V gene, CDR3 protein.

TRBJ1-2	TRBV6-2/TRBV6-3	CASSYSQLPGYTF
TRBJ2-3	TRBV25-1	CASSESLVSTDTQYF
TRBJ2-1	TRBV11-3	CASSLDQGAGEQFF
TRBJ2-1	TRBV11-1	CASSLLAGEYNEQFF
TRBJ1-4	TRBV16	CASSQSRTTNEKLFF
TRBJ1-6	TRBV2	CASTRDNNSPLHF
TRBJ1-4	TRBV7-9	CASSKSPFGGRGEKLFF
TRBJ2-5	TRBV5-4	CASSLETSGGRETQYF
TRBJ1-5	TRBV6-4	CASATGSNQPQHF
TRBJ1-6	TRBV9	CASSVRRGASPLHF
TRBJ1-6	TRBV7-3	CASSLGTASPLHF
TRBJ1-2	TRBV11-2	CASSLGSANYGYTF
TRBJ1-1	TRBV4-1	CASSQDRGTTEAFF
TRBJ1-2	TRBV3-1/TRBV3-2	CASAKIGAENYGYTF
TRBJ1-4	TRBV19	CASSIAGTGEKLFF
TRBJ2-7	TRBV19	CASSDGPSRGEQYF
TRBJ1-1	TRBV6-2/TRBV6-3	CASSYSGQQGTEAFF
TRBJ1-2	TRBV9	CASSGLGWGGYTF